A single T cell receptor beta chain is shown here with its context. TCRdb keeps only in-frame clones here, not all; method: immunoSEQ multiplex PCR. This sample has tens of thousands of clones; nearly 90% occur once, and the top ten carry approximately 2.8%. The sample is drawn from a study of blood T cell repertoires in COVID-19. Background on the study: Material from acute and convalescent COVID-19 was sourced from the United States, Italy and Spain. T cells, B-cell-depleted T cells, or PBMCs provided the cDNA or gDNA that served as material.

The CDR3 extends over 16 amino acids. CDR1 and CDR2 from the germline V gene are SGHDT and YYEEEE. V dropped 1 base and J dropped 7; count of bases not matched to a gene: 10. V and J are TRBV5-6 and TRBJ1-4; 7 bases are shared with TRBD1. The sequence was obtained from a man aged 45 to 65 with active COVID-19. The specimen sequenced was peripheral blood. The CDR3: CASSLMPRGPGEKLFF. Written as DNA, the CDR3 is TGTGCCAGCAGCTTGATGCCTAGGGGGCCAGGTGAAAAACTGTTTTTT.